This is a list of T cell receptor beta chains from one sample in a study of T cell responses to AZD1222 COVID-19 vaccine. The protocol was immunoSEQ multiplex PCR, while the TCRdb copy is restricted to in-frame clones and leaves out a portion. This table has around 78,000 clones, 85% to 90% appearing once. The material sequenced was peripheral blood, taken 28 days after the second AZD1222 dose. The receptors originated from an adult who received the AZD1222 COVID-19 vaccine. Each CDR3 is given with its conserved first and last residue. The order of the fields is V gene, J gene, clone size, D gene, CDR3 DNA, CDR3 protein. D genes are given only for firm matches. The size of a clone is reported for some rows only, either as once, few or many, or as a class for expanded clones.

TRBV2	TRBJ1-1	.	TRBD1	TGTGCCAGCAGTGGACAGGGAGGCGGCACTGAAGCTTTCTTT	CASSGQGGGTEAFF
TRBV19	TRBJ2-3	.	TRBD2	TGTGCCAGTAGTTCCCCGACTAGCGGGGGGGTATACGACACAGATACGCAGTATTTT	CASSSPTSGGVYDTDTQYF
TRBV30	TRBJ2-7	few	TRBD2	TGTGCCTGGCAGGCCGGAGCGGGAGAGCAGTACTTC	CAWQAGAGEQYF
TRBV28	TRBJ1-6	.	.	TGTGCCAGCACCACGACTGGGAATTCACCCCTCCACTTT	CASTTTGNSPLHF
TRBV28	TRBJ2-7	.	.	TGTGCCAGCAGTTTGGGGGAATCCTACGAGCAGTACTTC	CASSLGESYEQYF
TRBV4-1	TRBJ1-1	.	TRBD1	TGCGCCAGCAGCCAGGGGTCCCGGACAGGGTACACTGAAGCTTTCTTT	CASSQGSRTGYTEAFF
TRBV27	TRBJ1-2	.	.	TGTGCCAGCAAAACGTGGAGGGGAGCCTGGGAGGATCAGGGCTACACCTTC	CASKTWRGAWEDQGYTF
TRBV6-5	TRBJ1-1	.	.	TGTGCCAGCAGTAGTGGACCCAGGGCGAACACTGAAGCTTTCTTT	CASSSGPRANTEAFF
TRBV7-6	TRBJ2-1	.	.	TGTGCCAGCAGCTTAAACTCCAATGAGCAGTTCTTC	CASSLNSNEQFF
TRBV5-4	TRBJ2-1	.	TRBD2	TGTGCCAGCAGCTTGGCCTTTAGCGGGGGGCGGTTTGAGCAGTTCTTC	CASSLAFSGGRFEQFF
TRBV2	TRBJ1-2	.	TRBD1	TGTGCCAGCAGTACAGGGGCCGCTAACTATGGCTACACCTTC	CASSTGAANYGYTF
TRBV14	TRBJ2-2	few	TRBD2	TGTGCCAGCAGCCAAGGAAGCGGCGGGGGGCCCGTCGGGGAGCTGTTTTTT	CASSQGSGGGPVGELFF
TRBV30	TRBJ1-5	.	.	TGTGCCTGGAGTGTGGGAGGGCCCTTTTCAGATCAGCCCCAGCATTTT	CAWSVGGPFSDQPQHF
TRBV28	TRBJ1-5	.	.	TGTGCCAGCACTCTTCTCCCCGGGGGGCGTCAGCCCCAGCATTTT	CASTLLPGGRQPQHF
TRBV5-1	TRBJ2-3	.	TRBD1	TGCGCCAGCAGCAACCTGGGACAGGGGGCTTGGACAGATACGCAGTATTTT	CASSNLGQGAWTDTQYF
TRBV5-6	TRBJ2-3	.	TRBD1	TGTGCCAGCAGCTCCGGGACAGCCACAGATACGCAGTATTTT	CASSSGTATDTQYF
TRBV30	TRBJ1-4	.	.	TGTGCCTGGAGTGTAGGAGAAAAACTGTTTTTT	CAWSVGEKLFF
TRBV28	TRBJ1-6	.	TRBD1	TGTGCCAGCAGTTTATTTGACAGGGCTAATTCACCCCTCCACTTT	CASSLFDRANSPLHF
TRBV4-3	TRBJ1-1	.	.	TGCGCCAGCAGCCAAGTGGTCAGGGGCACTGAAGCTTTCTTT	CASSQVVRGTEAFF
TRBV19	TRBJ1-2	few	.	TGTGCCAGCGCAGGTGTAGAGGCGAGTGGCTACACCTTC	CASAGVEASGYTF
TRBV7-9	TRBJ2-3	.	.	TGTGCCAGCAGCTTAGGAAGTCGGCGGCAGACTAGCACAGATACGCAGTATTTT	CASSLGSRRQTSTDTQYF
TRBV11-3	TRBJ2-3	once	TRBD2	TGTGCCAGCAGCTTAGGACTAGCTGGTGGAGATACGCAGTATTTT	CASSLGLAGGDTQYF
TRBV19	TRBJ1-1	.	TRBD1	TGTGCCAGTAGTACCGGGACAGGAGGGAGCACTGAAGCTTTCTTT	CASSTGTGGSTEAFF
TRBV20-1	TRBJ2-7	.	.	TGCAGTGCTAGACCGGGGTCCGAGCAGTACTTC	CSARPGSEQYF
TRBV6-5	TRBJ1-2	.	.	TGTGCCAGCAGTTTAGGGGGGCAGGACTATGGCTACACCTTC	CASSLGGQDYGYTF
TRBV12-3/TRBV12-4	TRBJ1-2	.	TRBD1	TGTGCCAGCAGTTTGGGACAGGGTTCTGGCTACACCTTC	CASSLGQGSGYTF
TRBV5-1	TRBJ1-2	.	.	TGCGCCAGCAGCTCGGGGCGAGCGGATGGCTACACCTTC	CASSSGRADGYTF
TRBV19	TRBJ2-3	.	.	TGTGCCAGTAGTATCAACCCCAGGACGCAGTATTTT	CASSINPRTQYF
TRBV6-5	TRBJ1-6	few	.	TGTGCCAGCAGACAGGAGTATAATTCACCCCTCCACTTT	CASRQEYNSPLHF
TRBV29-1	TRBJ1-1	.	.	TGCAGCGCCCTCAGGAACACTGAAGCTTTCTTT	CSALRNTEAFF
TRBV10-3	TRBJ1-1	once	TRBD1	TGTGCCATCAGCCAGGACAGGGGGAACACTGAAGCTTTCTTT	CAISQDRGNTEAFF
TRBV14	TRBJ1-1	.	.	TGTGCCAGCAGCCCGCAGGGATTCCGGACTGAAGCTTTCTTT	CASSPQGFRTEAFF
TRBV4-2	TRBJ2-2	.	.	TGTGCCAGCAGCCGTCGACGGACGAACACCGGGGAGCTGTTTTTT	CASSRRRTNTGELFF
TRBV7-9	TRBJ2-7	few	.	TGTGCCAGCAGCGCCCCGGGGTTGTCCGAGCAGTACTTC	CASSAPGLSEQYF
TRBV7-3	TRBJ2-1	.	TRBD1	TGTGCCAGCAGCTCCCCGGGACAGGGAATCAATGAGCAGTTCTTC	CASSSPGQGINEQFF
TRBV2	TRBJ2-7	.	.	TGTGCCAGCAGACAGGACTACTACTACGAGCAGTACTTC	CASRQDYYYEQYF
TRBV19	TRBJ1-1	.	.	TGTGCCAGTAGTATGGGGGCCGGGGGCCAATTGAACACTGAAGCTTTCTTT	CASSMGAGGQLNTEAFF
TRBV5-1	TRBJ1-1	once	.	TGCGCCAGCAGCTTGGGGTGGAGTGGGGTGAACACTGAAGCTTTCTTT	CASSLGWSGVNTEAFF
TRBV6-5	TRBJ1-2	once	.	TGTGCCAGCAGTTACTCGGGTTACAGCAACTATGGCTACACCTTC	CASSYSGYSNYGYTF
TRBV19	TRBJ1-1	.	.	TGTGCCAGTAGGAGGGACAATGAAGCTTTCTTT	CASRRDNEAFF
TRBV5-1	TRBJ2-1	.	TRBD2	TGCGCCAGCAGCTTGAGTGCTAGCGGGGGGGCCGATGAGCAGTTCTTC	CASSLSASGGADEQFF
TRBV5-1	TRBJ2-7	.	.	TGCGCCAGCACGATGTCGGACAGTTACGAGCAGTACTTC	CASTMSDSYEQYF
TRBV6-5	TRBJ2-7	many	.	TGTGCCAGTGCCACCGGGGTAGGGCGCGAGCAGTACTTC	CASATGVGREQYF
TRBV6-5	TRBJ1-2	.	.	TGTGCCAGCAGTTACGACGGCGGGGGCGCAGGTGGCTACACCTTC	CASSYDGGGAGGYTF
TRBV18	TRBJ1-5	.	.	TGTGCCAGCTCACCCGGCAGGGATCAGCCCCAGCATTTT	CASSPGRDQPQHF